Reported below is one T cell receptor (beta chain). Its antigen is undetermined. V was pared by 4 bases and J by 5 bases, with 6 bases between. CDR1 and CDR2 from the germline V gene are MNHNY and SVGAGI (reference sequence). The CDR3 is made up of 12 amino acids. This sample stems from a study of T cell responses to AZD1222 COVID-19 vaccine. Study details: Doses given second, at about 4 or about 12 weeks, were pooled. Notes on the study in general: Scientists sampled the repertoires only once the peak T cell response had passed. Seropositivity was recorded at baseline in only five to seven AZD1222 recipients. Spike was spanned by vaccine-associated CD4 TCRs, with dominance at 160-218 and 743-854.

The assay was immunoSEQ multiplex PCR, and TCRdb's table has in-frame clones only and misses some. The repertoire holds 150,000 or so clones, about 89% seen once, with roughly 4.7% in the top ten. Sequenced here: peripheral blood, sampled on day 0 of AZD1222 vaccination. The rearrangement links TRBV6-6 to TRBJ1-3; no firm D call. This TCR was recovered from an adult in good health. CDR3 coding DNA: TGTGCCAGCAGTTCCAACCGAAACACCATATATTTT. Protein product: CASSSNRNTIYF.